This T cell receptor beta chain comes out of a study of glioma-infiltrating T cells. Study-level findings and limits: Very few CDR3 sequences were shared between tissue and blood. Tissue-blood divergence was below expectation in non-neoplastic patients, above in gliomas. Shared blood CDR3 signature motifs marked patients with low tissue-blood divergence.

The iRepertoire nested amplicon-rescue multiplex PCR amplified TCR alpha and beta CDR3s from RNA. Input was roughly 100-450 ng of tissue mRNA or PBMC total RNA. Via MiXCR, TCRdb re-called the multiplex PCR reads, giving one row per CDR3 protein. Of about 400,000 distinct CDR3 sequences in the sample, about two fifths were seen once. In this sample, this clonotype turned up a few times. Its antigen is not known. The V gene's germline CDR1 is ENHRY and CDR2 SYGVKD. The CDR3 has 13 residues. The V end was cut by 10 bases, the J end by 4 bases, with 13 bases between. The chain couples TRBV10-3 to TRBJ2-2, with D uncertain. The sample taken for sequencing was glioma tissue, nonneoplastic brain tissue, or PBMCs (not recorded which). The source of this sequence is a human donor with low-grade glioma or glioblastoma, undergoing nonglioma brain surgery, or in good health (not recorded which). The CDR3 region has the DNA TGTGCCAAGAGGAATTCACTCACCGGGGAGCTGTTTTTT. Translating it yields CAKRNSLTGELFF.